The T cell receptor beta chain under discussion was sequenced for a study of blood T cells in healthy people across ages. A minimum of 7 million PBMCs was isolated per sample. In germline, CDR1 is LGHNA, CDR2 YNFKEQ. The CDR3 consists of 17 residues. V was trimmed by 0 bases and J by 3 bases, leaving 14 bases between them. Alongside a J-beta primer mix, a sample-barcoded 5' primer served in a second PCR lasting about 7 to 11 cycles. Every molecule of cDNA carried a tag from a template-switch adaptor with 12 random nucleotides. TCRdb recomputed calls from the 5' RACE reads with MiXCR, one row per CDR3 protein. Counted here are under 2,000,000 distinct CDR3 sequences, roughly 52% occurring once; the ten biggest clones make up about 2.1%. A word on this clonotype: Its specificity is unknown.

Findings and caveats of the study: Greater diversity and more naive CD4+ cells were seen in long-lived donors than in aged donors. CMV status of donors was unknown, possibly confounding expanded clonotype changes.

The clonotype was recovered from a woman in her thirties or forties in good health. Sequencing used blood. The gene calls are TRBV4-2 and TRBJ2-2; no clear D gene. CDR3 in DNA: TGTGCCAGCAGCCAAGATCCTGGGGTTATCGACACCGGGGAGCTGTTTTTT. Translating it yields CASSQDPGVIDTGELFF.